A single sample is the source of the 17 T cell receptor beta chains below, sequenced in a study of identifying expanded T cells in peripheral blood. Using immunoSEQ multiplex PCR, the repertoire was profiled, and TCRdb retains in-frame clones only, with some absent. Among more than 90,000 clones listed, 87% were seen once. Sequenced input: blood. These receptors were collected from a person aged 18 to 75 in good health.

The V call is TRBV30, the J call TRBJ2-6, with D perhaps TRBD1 (5 bases). The CDR3 is 16 residues long. Trimming stripped 2 bases from V and 0 bases from J, with 11 bases between. Germline V lookup: CDR1 GTSNPN, CDR2 SVGIG (reference sequence). The CDR3 coding sequence is TGTGCCTGGAGTTTTACAGGTTACTCTGGGGCCAACGTCCTGACTTTC. The encoded protein is CAWSFTGYSGANVLTF. Full variable domain (rest looked up from reference TRBV30 and TRBJ2-6): SQTIHQWPATLVQPVGSPLSLECTVEGTSNPNLYWYRQAAGRGLQLLFYSVGIGQISSEVPQNLSASRPQDRQFILSSKKLLLSDSGFYLCAWSFTGYSGANVLTFGAGSRLTVL.

The CDR3 loop is CASSPRGTTSSPLHF. Here the CDR3 DNA reads TGTGCCAGCAGCCCCAGGGGCACCACAAGTTCACCCCTCCACTTT. The J gene is TRBJ1-6, the V gene TRBV7-9; D perhaps matches TRBD1 (6 bases). Deletions cut 5 bases from V and 9 bases from J, with 17 bases between. Germline lookup yields CDR1 SEHNR and CDR2 FQNEAQ (reference sequence). CDR3 size: 15 residues.

This clone was recorded only once. The chain couples TRBV4-3 to TRBJ1-2; unclear D gene. The V gene lost 1 base and the J gene lost 8 bases, with 14 bases spanning the gap. The CDR3 spans 14 residues. Looked up from germline, CDR1 is LGHNA and CDR2 is YSLEER. The CDR3 spells CASSQGEVESGYTF. DNA of the CDR3: TGCGCCAGCAGCCAAGGGGAGGTGGAGAGCGGCTACACCTTC.

The chain joins TRBV7-2 to TRBJ1-2, with D possibly TRBD1 on 6 matching bases. The V end was cut by 7 bases, the J end by 8 bases, with 20 bases between. This CDR3 spans 14 amino acids. Germline V lookup: CDR1 SGHTA, CDR2 FQGNSA. Here the CDR3 reads CASTLGGASRGYTF. The CDR3 bases are TGTGCCAGCACGCTAGGGGGGGCGAGTAGGGGCTACACCTTC.

The chain has TRBV28 and TRBJ2-1; D unresolved. Trimming took off 5 bases at V and 8 bases at J, with 13 bases between the two ends. The CDR3 is made up of 13 amino acids. The germline V gene has CDR1 MDHEN and CDR2 SYDVKM. DNA for the CDR3: TGTGCCAGCAGTAGTGGTTCTTCCGATGAGCAGTTCTTC. Amino acids: CASSSGSSDEQFF.

The rearrangement joins TRBV4-1 to TRBJ2-3; D may be TRBD1 (5 bases). V lost 3 bases and J lost 4, with 8 bases in between. In germline, CDR1 is MGHRA, CDR2 YSYEKL. The CDR3 contains 13 residues. The CDR3 region has the DNA TGCGCCAGCAGCCAGACAGATCCAGATACGCAGTATTTT. Amino acids: CASSQTDPDTQYF.

The V gene is TRBV7-2, the J gene TRBJ2-5; D remains ambiguous. In germline, CDR1 is SGHTA, CDR2 FQGNSA. The CDR3 sequence is 16 residues long. V was clipped by 1 base and J by 5 bases, with 17 bases between them. This CDR3 reads CASSLGGTGRRETQYF. In DNA, the CDR3 is TGTGCCAGCAGCTTAGGAGGTACGGGCCGTAGGGAGACCCAGTACTTC.

V and J are TRBV28 and TRBJ1-5; TRBD1 might be the D (5 bases). Germline V CDR1 and CDR2: MDHEN, SYDVKM. V was clipped by 3 bases and J by 3 bases, with 9 bases between them. The CDR3 totals 14 residues. CDR3 residues: CASSFRDYNQPQHF. The CDR3 DNA reads TGTGCCAGCAGTTTCAGGGATTACAATCAGCCCCAGCATTTT.

The chain has TRBV6-5 and TRBJ2-1, with TRBD1 matching over 7 bases. The germline V gene has CDR1 MNHEY and CDR2 SVGAGI. The CDR3 is 15 residues long. With V trimmed by 0 bases and J by 10 bases, 9 bases remained unmatched. The CDR3 DNA sequence: TGTGCCAGCAGTTACTCGGGGACAGTCTCTATGGAGCAGTTCTTC. Protein: CASSYSGTVSMEQFF.

This clone was found once. This chain connects TRBV6-1 to TRBJ1-3; the D gene is possibly TRBD1 (6 bases). V was pared by 7 bases and J by 3 bases, with 13 bases between. This CDR3 is built from 14 residues. Germline CDR1 and CDR2: MNHNS and SASEGT. In nucleotides, the CDR3 is TGTGCCAGCACTACGGGGGCCGATGGAAACACCATATATTTT. It is translated as CASTTGADGNTIYF.

The chain recombines TRBV6-6 with TRBJ2-1, with 12 bases fitting TRBD2. The CDR3 is 14 amino acids. V lost 6 bases and J lost 9; bases outside the gene matches: 6. The germline gives CDR1 MNHNY, CDR2 SVGAGI (reference sequence). The CDR3, as DNA: TGTGCCAGCAGACTAGCGGGGGGCAATAGTGAGCAGTTCTTC. It codes for CASRLAGGNSEQFF.

The V gene is TRBV7-6, the J gene TRBJ2-5; D unresolved. V lost 5 bases, J lost 7 bases, and 11 bases lay in between. The CDR3 runs to 12 residues. Germline loops: CDR1 SGHVS, CDR2 FNYEAQ. CDR3 amino acids: CASSPERRTQYF. CDR3 nucleotides: TGTGCCAGCAGCCCCGAACGGAGGACCCAGTACTTC.

The V call is TRBV9, the J call TRBJ2-1, with 11 bases identical to TRBD2. The CDR3 has 18 residues. Germline CDR1 is SGDLS and CDR2 is YYNGEE. Germline trimming cut 0 bases from V and 2 bases from J; bases unmatched to any gene: 7. CDR3 in DNA: TGTGCCAGCAGCGTAGCGTCTAGCGGGGGGTCCGCCTACAATGAGCAGTTCTTC. Translation: CASSVASSGGSAYNEQFF.

The gene calls are TRBV9 and TRBJ2-1; D ambiguous. Germline CDR1 reads SGDLS; CDR2 reads YYNGEE. Trimming left V 5 bases short and J 1 base short, with 13 bases between. There are 15 residues in the CDR3. CDR3 amino acids: CASSEDPTSYNEQFF. The CDR3 region has the DNA TGTGCCAGCAGTGAGGACCCGACTTCCTACAATGAGCAGTTCTTC.

The sample holds one count of this clone. The chain links TRBV7-9 to TRBJ2-4, with D possibly being TRBD2 (5 bases). This CDR3 is built from 12 residues. Germline values: CDR1 SEHNR, CDR2 FQNEAQ (reference sequence). The V and J ends lost 5 bases and 8 bases respectively, with 10 bases between them. The CDR3 loop is CASSLGGDIQYF. CDR3 DNA sequence: TGTGCCAGCAGCCTCGGAGGAGACATTCAGTACTTC.

This clone was found a few times. This chain links TRBV4-1 with TRBJ1-3; no reliable D call. Germline V gene lookup returns CDR1 MGHRA and CDR2 YSYEKL. V was clipped by 3 bases and J by 0 bases, with 12 bases between them. The CDR3 spans 16 residues. CDR3 nucleotide sequence: TGCGCCAGCAGCCAGGATGGGGAGGGCTCTGGAAACACCATATATTTT. Its translation is CASSQDGEGSGNTIYF.

The rearrangement links TRBV10-3 to TRBJ2-7; D perhaps matches TRBD2 (5 bases). Trimming took 2 bases from V and 3 from J, leaving 11 bases between them. This CDR3 spans 14 amino acids. The germline V gene encodes CDR1 ENHRY and CDR2 SYGVKD. CDR3 amino acids: CAISEGGWDYEQYF. For the CDR3, the DNA is TGTGCCATCAGTGAGGGCGGGTGGGACTACGAGCAGTACTTC.